The 24 T cell receptor beta chains below all came from one sample that was sequenced in a study of cytomegalovirus exposure and HLA in healthy donors. Vbeta (60) and Jbeta (13) primers were used in the PCR. The data were produced by immunoSEQ multiplex PCR, yet TCRdb's version contains in-frame clones alone and is incomplete. In the table there are 150,000 or so clones, 80% to 85% of which are singletons. The sequenced material came from PBMCs. These receptors all stem from a man over 45 in good health and CMV-seropositive.

The chain couples TRBV30 to TRBJ2-2; D unclear. CDR3 size: 13 residues. The germline CDR1 and CDR2 sequences are GTSNPN and SVGIG (reference sequence). Trimming shortened V by 4 bases and J by 0 bases, and 6 bases separated the two germline ends. The CDR3 here is CAWIEANTGELFF. In DNA, the CDR3 is TGTGCCTGGATCGAGGCGAACACCGGGGAGCTGTTTTTT.

The chain combines TRBV9 with TRBJ2-7; 8 bases agree with TRBD2. V lost 1 base and J lost 6; bases outside the gene matches: 3. Looked up from germline, CDR1 is SGDLS and CDR2 is YYNGEE. The CDR3 runs to 13 residues. This chain's CDR3 is CASSVRGGREQYF. The DNA of the CDR3 is TGTGCCAGCAGCGTACGCGGGGGGCGCGAGCAGTACTTC.

This clone was detected only once. The chain combines TRBV2 with TRBJ2-5; D possibly corresponds to TRBD2 (6 bases). This CDR3 has 15 residues. V shed 9 bases and J shed 5 bases, with 22 bases lying between them. Germline CDR1 is SNHLY and CDR2 is FYNNEI. CDR3 residues: CASTTSNTRLETQYF. The DNA of the CDR3 is TGTGCCAGTACTACTAGCAACACACGGCTGGAGACCCAGTACTTC. Using reference TRBV2 and TRBJ2-5 for the parts outside the CDR3, the full variable domain is EPEVTQTPSHQVTQMGQEVILRCVPISNHLYFYWYRQILGQKVEFLVSFYNNEISEKSEIFDDQFSVERPDGSNFTLKIRSTKLEDSAMYFCASTTSNTRLETQYFGPGTRLLVL.

The chain's CDR3 is CASIDRGYGYTF. CDR3 DNA sequence: TGTGCCAGCATTGACAGGGGCTATGGCTACACCTTC. V gene TRBV28 combines with J gene TRBJ1-2, with 8 nucleotides matching TRBD1. CDR3 length: 12 amino acids. After removal of 7 bases from V and 4 bases from J, the junction contained 2 bases not matched to a gene. Germline lookup yields CDR1 MDHEN and CDR2 SYDVKM.

The rearrangement uses TRBV7-6 and TRBJ2-3; TRBD1 is a possible D gene (7 bases). Trimming took off 7 bases at V and 3 bases at J, with 14 bases between the two ends. The CDR3 covers 14 residues. CDR1 is SGHVS and CDR2 is FNYEAQ in the germline V gene. CDR3 in DNA: TGTGCCAGCACAGGGGGAGGAGGTACAGATACGCAGTATTTT. Its protein product is CASTGGGGTDTQYF.

The chain joins TRBV7-9 to TRBJ1-5, with D possibly matching TRBD1 (5 bases). The CDR3 is 17 residues long. Germline V CDR1 and CDR2: SEHNR, FQNEAQ (reference sequence). Trimming removed 5 bases from V and 0 bases from J, with 17 bases in between. CDR3 nucleotide sequence: TGTGCCAGCAGCCCCGGCCCGGACATCGATAGCAATCAGCCCCAGCATTTT. Amino acids: CASSPGPDIDSNQPQHF.

The V call is TRBV5-8, the J call TRBJ2-5; maybe TRBD1 (6 bases). V was cut by 4 bases and J by 3 bases, with 19 bases left in between. The CDR3 is 16 residues long. The V gene's germline CDR1 is SGHTS and CDR2 YDEGEE. CDR3 DNA: TGTGCCAGCAGCGTTCAACCGGGACACCTGAAAGAGACCCAGTACTTC. Translation: CASSVQPGHLKETQYF.

This clone was observed a few times. The same CDR3 can be traced to other DNA sequences in this sample. The chain carries TRBV2 and TRBJ2-7, with 7 nucleotides matching TRBD1. CDR1 is SNHLY, CDR2 FYNNEI, per germline. Losses at the gene ends were 4 bases for V and 3 bases for J; bases not matched to a gene: 6. The length of the CDR3 is 14 residues. CDR3 region: CASSVNRGDYEQYF. CDR3 coding DNA: TGTGCCAGCAGTGTCAACAGGGGTGACTACGAGCAGTACTTC.

The chain couples TRBV11-2 to TRBJ2-1; D not certain. The germline V and J ends were trimmed by 2 bases and 6 bases, with 11 bases remaining between them. Germline values: CDR1 SGHAT, CDR2 FQNNGV. This CDR3 contains 14 residues. CDR3 region: CASSLMSDFNEQFF. The DNA for the CDR3 is TGTGCCAGCAGCTTAATGAGTGATTTCAATGAGCAGTTCTTC. Combining the CDR3 with reference TRBV11-2 and TRBJ2-1 gives the whole variable domain EAGVAQSPRYKIIEKRQSVAFWCNPISGHATLYWYQQILGQGPKLLIQFQNNGVVDDSQLPKDRFSAERLKGVDSTLKIQPAKLEDSAVYLCASSLMSDFNEQFFGPGTRLTVL.

The chain recombines TRBV9 with TRBJ2-1, with 9 bases fitting TRBD2. The germline V gene encodes CDR1 SGDLS and CDR2 YYNGEE. The CDR3 is 17 amino acids. With 3 bases clipped from V and 3 bases from J, the junction kept 10 bases outside the gene matches. DNA for the CDR3: TGTGCCAGCAGCGGGGGGGGTAGCGGGAGAGACTACAATGAGCAGTTCTTC. This gives the protein CASSGGGSGRDYNEQFF.

J is TRBJ2-4 and V is TRBV4-1; 7 nucleotides align to TRBD1. The CDR3 has 17 amino acids. CDR1 and CDR2 (germline): MGHRA, YSYEKL. The V and J ends lost 1 base and 0 bases, in that order; junction bases with no gene match: 6. CDR3 sequence: CASSQGGTGVAKNIQYF. DNA of the CDR3: TGCGCCAGCAGCCAAGGGGGAACAGGGGTAGCCAAAAACATTCAGTACTTC.

Written as DNA, the CDR3 is TGTGCCTGGAGTGCCAGGATGAGCTATGGCTACACCTTC. As protein: CAWSARMSYGYTF. This rearrangement joins TRBV30 to TRBJ1-2; D is ambiguous. Trimming pared 1 base from V and 4 bases from J, leaving 10 bases between. Germline V gives CDR1 GTSNPN, CDR2 SVGIG (reference sequence). This CDR3 contains 13 residues.

This rearrangement joins TRBV2 to TRBJ2-1; D is uncertain. Trimming left V 3 bases short and J 3 bases short, with 6 bases between. The CDR3 totals 13 residues. CDR1 is SNHLY and CDR2 is FYNNEI in the germline V gene. This chain's CDR3 is CASSERFYNEQFF. CDR3 DNA sequence: TGTGCCAGCAGTGAGCGGTTCTACAATGAGCAGTTCTTC.

This chain connects TRBV28 to TRBJ1-1; 10 positions match TRBD1. V dropped 6 bases and J dropped 10; count of bases not matched to a gene: 5. Looked up from germline, CDR1 is MDHEN and CDR2 is SYDVKM. There are 12 residues in the CDR3. The CDR3 nucleotides read TGTGCCAGCAGCCCGCGGACAGGGGGAGCTTTCTTT. It yields the protein CASSPRTGGAFF.

V is TRBV4-2 and J is TRBJ2-1; tentative D call: TRBD2 (6 bases). The CDR3 is 13 residues long. Trimming left V 2 bases short and J 7 bases short, with 9 bases between. Germline CDR1 and CDR2: LGHNA and YNFKEQ. CDR3 region: CASSQTAGNEQFF. In DNA, the CDR3 is TGTGCCAGCAGCCAAACCGCGGGGAATGAGCAGTTCTTC.

The chain joins TRBV5-1 to TRBJ1-6; D is unclear. The length of the CDR3 is 15 residues. The ends were cut back, 0 bases at V and 8 bases at J, with 12 bases in the middle. In germline, CDR1 is SGHRS, CDR2 YFSETQ. The CDR3: CASSLVETRHSPLHF. In DNA form, the CDR3 reads TGCGCCAGCAGCTTGGTGGAGACGCGGCATTCACCCCTCCACTTT.

The J gene is TRBJ2-7, the V gene TRBV5-8; D uncertain. The CDR3 length is 14 residues. Germline CDR1 reads SGHTS; CDR2 reads YDEGEE. Deletions cut 4 bases from V and 3 bases from J, with 14 bases between. The CDR3 bases are TGTGCCAGCAGCCTGGCCCCTTCTATCTACGAGCAGTACTTC. It yields the protein CASSLAPSIYEQYF.

V and J are TRBV4-1 and TRBJ2-7, with TRBD2 matching 11 bases. CDR1 and CDR2 from the germline V gene are MGHRA and YSYEKL. V was clipped by 1 base and J by 4 bases; unmatched bases: 6. The CDR3 contains 16 residues. The CDR3 loop is CASSQVMLAGGYEQYF. DNA for the CDR3: TGCGCCAGCAGCCAAGTAATGTTAGCGGGAGGGTACGAGCAGTACTTC.

V is TRBV11-1 and J is TRBJ2-1; TRBD1 aligns across 8 bases. Per the germline V gene, CDR1 is SGHAT and CDR2 is FQDESV (reference sequence). The junction had 13 bases not matched to a gene; V was cut back by 5 bases and J by 7 bases. This CDR3 is built from 16 residues. CDR3 in amino acids: CASSGLKDRVQNEQFF. DNA for the CDR3: TGTGCCAGCAGCGGCTTAAAGGACAGGGTCCAGAATGAGCAGTTCTTC.

As concerns this clone: Relative to the germline gene, one junction end is altered; a read error may explain this. This chain joins TRBV6-5 and TRBJ2-7; 8 positions match TRBD2. CDR1 is MNHEY and CDR2 is SVGAGI in the germline V gene. This CDR3 comprises 11 residues. The CDR3 sequence: CATSGRAGDVF. CDR3 bases: TGTGCCACCTCCGGAAGAGCGGGGGATGTCTTC.

CDR3 amino acids: CASSGQVVGYTF. The CDR3 coding sequence is TGTGCCAGTAGCGGACAGGTTGTTGGCTACACCTTC. The chain is built from TRBV19 and TRBJ1-2; 7 bases are a match to TRBD1. The V gene's germline CDR1 is LNHDA and CDR2 SQIVND (reference sequence). The CDR3 extends over 12 amino acids. V trimming: 6 bases; J trimming: 7 bases; junction bases outside the gene matches: 5. Looking up the rest from reference TRBV19 and TRBJ1-2 gives the full variable domain: DGGITQSPKYLFRKEGQNVTLSCEQNLNHDAMYWYRQDPGQGLRLIYYSQIVNDFQKGDIAEGYSVSREKKESFPLTVTSAQKNPTAFYLCASSGQVVGYTFGSGTRLTVV.

The rearrangement links TRBV9 to TRBJ2-3; the match to TRBD2 covers 9 bases. The CDR3 totals 16 residues. In germline, CDR1 is SGDLS, CDR2 YYNGEE. Unmatched junction bases numbered 6, after V lost 4 bases and J lost 0 bases. The CDR3 region has the DNA TGTGCCAGCAGCCCAACAGCGGGAGGTAGCACAGATACGCAGTATTTT. The encoded protein is CASSPTAGGSTDTQYF.

The genes are TRBV4-1 and TRBJ2-2; 9 bases are a match to TRBD1. Germline V gives CDR1 MGHRA, CDR2 YSYEKL. V was pared by 4 bases and J by 2 bases, with 2 bases of the junction left unmatched. The CDR3 sequence is 15 residues long. CDR3 sequence (DNA): TGCGCCAGCAGCCCGGGACAGGGTAACACCGGGGAGCTGTTTTTT. Protein sequence: CASSPGQGNTGELFF.

The rearrangement links TRBV6-1 to TRBJ2-2; 11 bases fit TRBD2. Germline lookup yields CDR1 MNHNS and CDR2 SASEGT. Trimming removed 6 bases from V and 7 bases from J; junction bases left unmatched: 1. The CDR3 sequence is 13 residues long. CDR3 nucleotides: TGTGCCAGCAGGGGACTAGCGGTCGGGGAGCTGTTTTTT. Translating it yields CASRGLAVGELFF.